This T cell receptor beta chain was retrieved from a study of blood T cells in healthy people across ages. With a J-beta primer mix and a sample-barcoded 5' primer, a second PCR ran about 6 to 11 cycles. TCRdb passed the 5' RACE reads through MiXCR, listing each CDR3 protein once. The table shows around 750,000 distinct CDR3 sequences, with around half occurring only once. The V segment lost 4 bases and the J segment 14 bases; nucleotides outside the gene matches: 22. The CDR3 covers 17 residues. The germline V gene has CDR1 MDHEN and CDR2 SYDVKM. This clonotype showed up just a few times. The total RNA that was extracted per sample amounted to at least 5.5 micrograms.

The sample consisted of blood. This clonotype was sampled from a man at least 80 years old in good health. The rearrangement uses TRBV28 and TRBJ2-3; 9 positions match TRBD2. CDR3 in amino acids: CASSSQGRREGDRDAYF. In nucleotides, the CDR3 is TGTGCCAGCAGTTCCCAAGGGAGGCGGGAGGGGGACAGAGACGCGTATTTT.